The 6 T cell receptor beta chains presented below share a single source sample, sequenced in a study of blood T cell repertoires in COVID-19. Produced via immunoSEQ multiplex PCR; TCRdb's table is partial and in-frame only. Counted here are tens of thousands of clones, 68% occurring once; the ten biggest clones make up approximately 9%. Input material: peripheral blood. Receptors originate from a woman between 65 and 79 years old with acute or convalescent COVID-19.

The J gene is TRBJ2-2, the V gene TRBV28, with TRBD1 matching 8 bases. J was trimmed by 13 bases and V by 4 bases; bases with no gene match: 17. Germline CDR1 and CDR2: MDHEN and SYDVKM. The length of the CDR3 is 16 residues. The CDR3: CASSSDRATRVRRLFF. CDR3 in DNA: TGTGCCAGCAGTTCGGACAGGGCGACTAGAGTTAGGAGGCTGTTTTTT. Based on the CDR3 plus reference TRBV28 and TRBJ2-2, the full variable domain is DVKVTQSSRYLVKRTGEKVFLECVQDMDHENMFWYRQDPGLGLRLIYFSYDVKMKEKGDIPEGYSVSREKKERFSLILESASTNQTSMYLCASSSDRATRVRRLFFGEGSRLTVL.

The J gene is TRBJ1-2, the V gene TRBV7-9, with 8 bases fitting TRBD1. The CDR3 has 16 residues. The V and J ends lost 3 bases and 1 base, in that order; junction bases with no gene match: 7. Germline CDR1 is SEHNR and CDR2 is FQNEAQ (reference sequence). Here the CDR3 reads CASSFDRGRLNYGYTF. The CDR3 DNA is TGTGCCAGCAGCTTTGACAGGGGCCGACTTAACTATGGCTACACCTTC.

Only one count was recorded for this clone. CDR3 sequence reads: CASTRGTSGRARGETQYF. In nucleotides, the CDR3 is TGTGCCAGCACCCGGGGGACTAGCGGGAGGGCCAGAGGTGAGACCCAGTACTTC. The rearrangement uses TRBV7-2 and TRBJ2-5; 16 nucleotides match TRBD2. Germline assignment: CDR1 SGHTA and CDR2 FQGNSA. J lost 5 bases, V lost 7 bases, and 13 bases had no gene match. The CDR3 has 18 residues.

V and J are TRBV7-8 and TRBJ2-1; D might be TRBD2 (6 bases). Trimming removed 1 base at V and 4 bases at J, with 11 bases between. This CDR3 is built from 15 residues. Looked up from germline, CDR1 is SGHVS and CDR2 is FQNEAQ. The CDR3 spells CASSLDVGTYNEQFF. In DNA, the CDR3 is TGTGCCAGCAGCTTAGATGTCGGGACTTACAATGAGCAGTTCTTC.

V usage is TRBV9 and J usage is TRBJ1-2; possibly TRBD1 for D (6 bases). CDR3 length: 13 amino acids. Germline loops: CDR1 SGDLS, CDR2 YYNGEE. Deletions cut 3 bases from V and 3 bases from J, with 9 bases between. The CDR3 spells CASSDRQDYGYTF. The CDR3 DNA follows: TGTGCCAGCAGCGACCGACAGGACTATGGCTACACCTTC.

This clone was counted only a few times. This chain joins TRBV10-3 and TRBJ2-2, with TRBD2 identical over 8 bases. Germline V gene data show CDR1 as ENHRY and CDR2 as SYGVKD. This CDR3 has 14 residues. V shed 2 bases and J 4 bases; nucleotides not matched to a gene: 0. Here the CDR3 DNA reads TGTGCCATCAGTGAGGGACTAGCCACCGGGGAGCTGTTTTTT. Translating it yields CAISEGLATGELFF.